The 32 T cell receptor beta chains below come from one sample, sequenced in a study of cytomegalovirus exposure and HLA in healthy donors. The PCR employed 60 Vbeta primers together with 13 Jbeta primers. Libraries were prepared by immunoSEQ multiplex PCR; TCRdb keeps only in-frame clonotypes and omits some of them. The sample holds 100,000 to 150,000 clones. Sequenced: PBMCs. The receptors were sampled from a man younger than 35 in good health and CMV-seronegative.

This rearrangement joins TRBV7-3 to TRBJ2-4; D is undetermined. With 1 base removed from V and 6 bases from J, the gap between germline ends came to 13 bases. The CDR3 contains 15 residues. Germline-derived CDR1 and CDR2 are SGHTA and FQGTGA. The DNA of the CDR3 is TGTGCCAGCAGCTTAAACGATTCCCCTATAAACATTCAGTACTTC. Translated: CASSLNDSPINIQYF.

V gene TRBV5-4 combines with J gene TRBJ2-1, with 15 nucleotides matching TRBD2. The CDR3 is 16 residues long. V shed 4 bases and J 8 bases; nucleotides not matched to a gene: 7. Germline assignment: CDR1 SGHNT and CDR2 YYREEE (reference sequence). CDR3 loop: CASSLRTSGRADEQFF. The CDR3, as DNA: TGTGCCAGCAGCCTGCGGACTAGCGGGAGGGCCGATGAGCAGTTCTTC.

This chain joins TRBV5-1 and TRBJ2-7; 11 nucleotides line up with TRBD2. CDR1 and CDR2 (germline): SGHRS, YFSETQ. The CDR3 totals 17 residues. V gave up 0 bases and J gave up 6 bases; unmatched junction bases: 11. The DNA for the CDR3 is TGCGCCAGCAGCTTGGGTGAGACTAGCGGGGCCCCCGGCGAGCAGTACTTC. This sequence encodes CASSLGETSGAPGEQYF.

The V and J genes are TRBV2 and TRBJ1-1, with 11 bases fitting TRBD1. Germline lookup yields CDR1 SNHLY and CDR2 FYNNEI. V shed 7 bases, J shed 0 bases, and the junction held 10 bases outside the gene matches. CDR3 size: 17 residues. CDR3 loop: CASNPSGTGGMNTEAFF. The CDR3, as DNA: TGTGCCAGCAATCCCTCCGGGACAGGGGGTATGAACACTGAAGCTTTCTTT.

The J gene is TRBJ2-1, the V gene TRBV15, with 13 bases identical to TRBD2. The germline V gene encodes CDR1 LNHNV and CDR2 YYDKDF (reference sequence). The CDR3 sequence is 19 residues long. V lost 0 bases to trimming and J lost 8 bases; unmatched junction nucleotides: 13. Written as DNA, the CDR3 is TGTGCCACCAGCAGAGATCTACGACTAGCGGGAGGCCGGGTGGATGAGCAGTTCTTC. It is translated as CATSRDLRLAGGRVDEQFF.

The V call is TRBV5-1, the J call TRBJ2-1; possible D gene TRBD2, 6 bases. Trimming pared 6 bases from V and 3 bases from J, leaving 16 bases between. In germline, CDR1 is SGHRS, CDR2 YFSETQ. CDR3 length: 15 residues. The CDR3 region has the DNA TGCGCCAGCAAAGGGAGTTGGGGGGACTACAATGAGCAGTTCTTC. Translated, it gives CASKGSWGDYNEQFF.

J is TRBJ2-3 and V is TRBV29-1, with unresolved D. The germline V gene has CDR1 SQVTM and CDR2 ANQGSEA. V lost 3 bases and J 1 base, leaving 8 bases between the germline ends. CDR3 size: 13 residues. This CDR3 is CSVDPQGTDTQYF. In DNA, the CDR3 is TGCAGCGTTGATCCGCAGGGCACAGATACGCAGTATTTT.

This chain uses TRBV30 with TRBJ2-3; 13 nucleotides match TRBD2. V dropped 3 bases and J dropped 6; count of bases not matched to a gene: 6. The germline V gene has CDR1 GTSNPN and CDR2 SVGIG (reference sequence). CDR3 length: 15 residues. The CDR3 DNA follows: TGTGCCTGGAGCTTACTAGCGGGGGGGCGGGATACGCAGTATTTT. Protein product: CAWSLLAGGRDTQYF.

The chain carries TRBV9 and TRBJ1-2, with 10 positions matching TRBD1. This CDR3 is built from 22 residues. The V segment lost 0 bases and the J segment 4 bases; nucleotides outside the gene matches: 24. Germline lookup yields CDR1 SGDLS and CDR2 YYNGEE. The CDR3 region has the DNA TGTGCCAGCAGCGTAGCCAAAGGGGGAACCGGGACAGGGGCCCGTGGGGGCTATGGCTACACCTTC. This sequence encodes CASSVAKGGTGTGARGGYGYTF.

The chain links TRBV30 to TRBJ2-7; 8 bases agree with TRBD1. The CDR3 covers 12 residues. V lost 4 bases, J lost 7 bases, and 6 bases stayed unmatched. The V gene's germline CDR1 is GTSNPN and CDR2 SVGIG (reference sequence). CDR3 loop: CAWTLQGAEQYF. CDR3 sequence (DNA): TGTGCCTGGACACTCCAGGGGGCAGAGCAGTACTTC.

The V gene is TRBV11-2, the J gene TRBJ2-3; 7 bases align to TRBD1. Germline-derived CDR1 and CDR2 are SGHAT and FQNNGV. With 5 bases clipped from V and 7 bases from J, the junction kept 15 bases outside the gene matches. The CDR3 has 16 amino acids. CDR3 DNA sequence: TGTGCCAGCAGCCCCGGGACAGTCGGTTTTGTACATACGCAGTATTTT. It encodes CASSPGTVGFVHTQYF.

The chain uses TRBV19 and TRBJ2-5; 14 nucleotides align to TRBD2. The V segment lost 11 bases and the J segment 2 bases; nucleotides outside the gene matches: 4. The CDR3 covers 14 residues. Per germline, CDR1 LNHDA and CDR2 SQIVND (reference sequence). The CDR3 here is CASGLAGGQETQYF. CDR3 sequence (DNA): TGTGCCTCCGGACTAGCGGGGGGTCAAGAGACCCAGTACTTC.

This chain uses TRBV28 with TRBJ1-2; TRBD1 agrees at 7 bases. The CDR3 runs to 18 residues. CDR1 is MDHEN, CDR2 SYDVKM, per germline. Trimming removed 1 base from V and 4 bases from J; junction bases left unmatched: 15. The CDR3, as DNA: TGTGCCAGCAGTTTATCCAGCCGAGACAGGGAATTTTTCTATGGCTACACCTTC. Translation gives CASSLSSRDREFFYGYTF.

Remarks on this clone: The identical CDR3 is also encoded by other nucleotide sequences in the sample. The rearrangement links TRBV6-4 to TRBJ2-3, with 11 bases fitting TRBD2. With 3 bases clipped from V and 2 bases from J, the junction kept 1 base outside the gene matches. The CDR3 length is 15 residues. Germline CDR1 MRHNA, CDR2 SNTAGT. CDR3 region: CASSDSGGATDTQYF. Here the CDR3 DNA reads TGTGCCAGCAGTGATAGCGGGGGGGCCACAGATACGCAGTATTTT.

This chain connects TRBV7-9 to TRBJ2-1; D may be TRBD2 (6 bases). The CDR3 runs to 12 residues. The germline CDR1 and CDR2 sequences are SEHNR and FQNEAQ (reference sequence). Trimming shortened V by 4 bases and J by 15 bases, and 16 bases separated the two germline ends. The CDR3 reads CASSSPSVDRFF. In DNA, the CDR3 is TGTGCCAGCAGCTCCCCTAGCGTGGACCGGTTCTTC.

The rearrangement joins TRBV6-1 to TRBJ2-7, with 8 bases fitting TRBD1. After removal of 0 bases from V and 3 bases from J, the junction contained 7 bases not matched to a gene. Germline lookup yields CDR1 MNHNS and CDR2 SASEGT. This CDR3 is 16 amino acids long. The CDR3 here is CASSEAAGTGGYEQYF. The CDR3 DNA reads as TGTGCCAGCAGTGAAGCCGCGGGGACAGGAGGCTACGAGCAGTACTTC.

This chain joins TRBV5-1 and TRBJ2-6, with D possibly matching TRBD1 (6 bases). V was shortened by 4 bases and J by 3 bases, with 17 bases between the two germline ends. The CDR3 has 17 residues. Per the germline V gene, CDR1 is SGHRS and CDR2 is YFSETQ. CDR3 coding DNA: TGCGCCAGCAGCCATGTGGGGGCCCCCTATGGGGCCAACGTCCTGACTTTC. Translating gives CASSHVGAPYGANVLTF.

The J gene is TRBJ2-7, the V gene TRBV29-1; 7 bases fit TRBD2. Germline V lookup: CDR1 SQVTM, CDR2 ANQGSEA. V shed 1 base, J shed 1 base, and the junction held 1 base outside the gene matches. The CDR3 is 13 residues long. This CDR3 is CSVEGLASYEQYF. The CDR3 DNA reads as TGCAGCGTTGAAGGACTAGCATCCTACGAGCAGTACTTC.

The V gene is TRBV7-9, the J gene TRBJ1-1; 8 nucleotides match TRBD1. Germline V lookup: CDR1 SEHNR, CDR2 FQNEAQ (reference sequence). J lost 5 bases, V lost 5 bases, and 10 bases had no gene match. The CDR3 spans 15 residues. The CDR3 reads CASSTSQDRVTEAFF. DNA of the CDR3: TGTGCCAGCAGCACCTCCCAGGACAGGGTGACTGAAGCTTTCTTT.

The chain combines TRBV6-1 with TRBJ1-1; D may be TRBD1 (5 bases). Germline lookup yields CDR1 MNHNS and CDR2 SASEGT. This CDR3 has 14 residues. Trimming pared 6 bases from V and 0 bases from J, leaving 11 bases between. In DNA form, the CDR3 reads TGTGCCAGCAGGCCGGGGGATTTGAACACTGAAGCTTTCTTT. Amino acids: CASRPGDLNTEAFF.

The chain recombines TRBV18 with TRBJ2-6; TRBD1 might be the D (5 bases). The germline V gene has CDR1 KGHSH and CDR2 LQKENI. The V end lost 2 bases, the J end lost 4 bases, and 9 bases lay between the germline ends. The CDR3 spans 15 residues. The CDR3 here is CASSPKGPGANVLTF. CDR3 DNA: TGTGCCAGCTCACCAAAGGGGCCCGGGGCCAACGTCCTGACTTTC.

The chain is built from TRBV5-1 and TRBJ1-2; 8 bases line up with TRBD1. Germline loops: CDR1 SGHRS, CDR2 YFSETQ. V was clipped by 3 bases and J by 8 bases; unmatched bases: 9. The length of the CDR3 is 14 residues. The CDR3 DNA sequence: TGCGCCAGCAGCTCAGGGGGCCCGGCCGCCGGCTACACCTTC. Translating gives CASSSGGPAAGYTF.

The chain employs TRBV4-1 and TRBJ1-2; D ambiguous. The germline gives CDR1 MGHRA, CDR2 YSYEKL. The CDR3 runs to 15 residues. Deletions cut 1 base from V and 0 bases from J, with 9 bases between. The CDR3 loop reads CASSQGQVSNYGYTF. The CDR3 DNA reads as TGCGCCAGCAGCCAAGGGCAGGTTTCTAACTATGGCTACACCTTC.

The V and J genes are TRBV29-1 and TRBJ2-2; possibly TRBD1 for D (5 bases). The CDR3 has 13 residues. V lost 6 bases and J 7 bases, leaving 15 bases between the germline ends. Germline loops: CDR1 SQVTM, CDR2 ANQGSEA. Here the CDR3 DNA reads TGCAGCGTATACAGGAGAGGTCACGGGGAGCTGTTTTTT. This sequence encodes CSVYRRGHGELFF.

The chain combines TRBV2 with TRBJ2-7, with 7 nucleotides matching TRBD1. The CDR3 consists of 13 residues. The germline CDR1 and CDR2 sequences are SNHLY and FYNNEI. The J segment lost 3 bases and the V segment lost 6 bases, leaving 5 bases of the junction unmatched. The DNA of the CDR3 is TGTGCCAGCAGCGGGGACAGCAACTACGAGCAGTACTTC. Protein product: CASSGDSNYEQYF.

This chain uses TRBV5-1 with TRBJ2-7, with 7 bases that match TRBD1. CDR1 SGHRS and CDR2 YFSETQ come from the germline V gene. This CDR3 is built from 14 residues. V was pared by 2 bases and J by 2 bases, with 4 bases of the junction left unmatched. CDR3 bases: TGCGCCAGCAGCTTAACAGGGGACACCTACGAGCAGTACTTC. It codes for CASSLTGDTYEQYF.

The chain joins TRBV19 to TRBJ2-5; perhaps TRBD1 as D (6 bases). V was trimmed by 2 bases and J by 2 bases, leaving 9 bases between them. This CDR3 has 14 amino acids. Germline loops: CDR1 LNHDA, CDR2 SQIVND (reference sequence). In nucleotides, the CDR3 is TGTGCCAGTAGTATAAGTGGACAGCAAGAGACCCAGTACTTC. Translated, it gives CASSISGQQETQYF. Looking up the rest from reference TRBV19 and TRBJ2-5 gives the full variable domain: DGGITQSPKYLFRKEGQNVTLSCEQNLNHDAMYWYRQDPGQGLRLIYYSQIVNDFQKGDIAEGYSVSREKKESFPLTVTSAQKNPTAFYLCASSISGQQETQYFGPGTRLLVL.

V gene TRBV7-3 combines with J gene TRBJ2-1; 11 nucleotides match TRBD2. Germline V gene lookup returns CDR1 SGHTA and CDR2 FQGTGA. After removal of 3 bases from V and 5 bases from J, the junction contained 6 bases not matched to a gene. This CDR3 has 16 residues. The CDR3 bases are TGTGCCAGCAGCTTTAGCCTGGGACTAGCGGACAATGAGCAGTTCTTC. It specifies CASSFSLGLADNEQFF.

This chain joins TRBV18 and TRBJ1-2; TRBD1 matches at 7 bases. The CDR3 sequence is 14 residues long. V was pared by 4 bases and J by 8 bases, with 10 bases of the junction left unmatched. Germline CDR1 and CDR2: KGHSH and LQKENI. The CDR3 here is CASSRDDRAGGYTF. The CDR3 DNA follows: TGTGCCAGCTCACGGGATGACAGGGCAGGGGGCTACACCTTC.

The CDR3 DNA is TGTGCCAGCAGTTTCGAAGCCGGACAGGGGTTCTACGAGCAGTACTTC. Protein product: CASSFEAGQGFYEQYF. The chain joins TRBV28 to TRBJ2-7; 9 bases are a match to TRBD1. This CDR3 comprises 16 residues. The ends lost 3 bases at V and 3 bases at J; junction bases unmatched: 9. From germline, CDR1 is MDHEN and CDR2 SYDVKM.

The rearrangement joins TRBV15 to TRBJ2-2; D uncertain. This CDR3 comprises 13 residues. In germline, CDR1 is LNHNV, CDR2 YYDKDF (reference sequence). V was trimmed by 5 bases and J by 1 base, leaving 5 bases between them. The CDR3 DNA reads as TGTGCCACCAGCCGACTGAACACCGGGGAGCTGTTTTTT. Protein: CATSRLNTGELFF.

The chain joins TRBV5-1 to TRBJ1-4; 9 nucleotides line up with TRBD1. CDR3 length equals 17 residues. V gave up 4 bases and J gave up 6 bases; unmatched junction bases: 13. The V gene's germline CDR1 is SGHRS and CDR2 YFSETQ. CDR3 sequence reads: CASSPKGTGTSYEKLFF. CDR3 DNA sequence: TGCGCCAGCAGCCCCAAAGGGACAGGGACCAGTTATGAAAAACTGTTTTTT.